The 27 T cell receptor beta chains listed next were all sequenced from one sample in a study of blood T cell repertoires in COVID-19. Libraries were prepared by immunoSEQ multiplex PCR; TCRdb keeps only in-frame clonotypes and omits some of them. The sample contains roughly 220,000 clones, roughly 76% of which appear only once. The sequencing input was peripheral blood. The origin of the receptors is a woman aged 80 or over with COVID-19, enrolled during active disease.

The rearrangement links TRBV6-5 to TRBJ1-5; TRBD1 is a possible D gene (5 bases). The CDR3 contains 15 residues. In germline, CDR1 is MNHEY, CDR2 SVGAGI. Trimming shortened V by 2 bases and J by 4 bases, and 12 bases separated the two germline ends. In nucleotides, the CDR3 is TGTGCCAGCAGTTACGGGGGAGGTGGGAATCAGCCCCAGCATTTT. This codes for CASSYGGGGNQPQHF.

The chain recombines TRBV5-1 with TRBJ2-5; 7 bases fit TRBD2. Per germline, CDR1 SGHRS and CDR2 YFSETQ. The CDR3 totals 14 residues. After removal of 2 bases from V and 12 bases from J, the junction contained 13 bases not matched to a gene. The CDR3 reads CASSFESGGGEKYF. As DNA, the CDR3 is TGCGCCAGCAGCTTTGAATCAGGCGGGGGAGAAAAGTACTTC.

V gene TRBV19 combines with J gene TRBJ2-7; 9 nucleotides match TRBD2. With V trimmed by 5 bases and J by 2 bases, 13 bases remained unmatched. CDR1 and CDR2 (germline): LNHDA, SQIVND (reference sequence). The CDR3 extends over 17 amino acids. The CDR3 DNA follows: TGTGCCAGTAGTCCCCGAGGAGCGGGGGGACTTACCTACGAGCAGTACTTC. Protein product: CASSPRGAGGLTYEQYF.

The chain recombines TRBV7-9 with TRBJ2-2; TRBD2 is a possible D gene (5 bases). The CDR3 covers 16 residues. Germline V gene sequence: CDR1 SEHNR, CDR2 FQNEAQ (reference sequence). Trimming cost V 5 bases and J 7 bases, with 20 bases left between them. In nucleotides, the CDR3 is TGTGCCAGCAGCCGTCTCTCGGGATCCTCGGGCGGGGAGCTGTTTTTT. Translated: CASSRLSGSSGGELFF.

J is TRBJ1-1 and V is TRBV30; D is unresolved. Germline V gives CDR1 GTSNPN, CDR2 SVGIG (reference sequence). The germline V and J ends were trimmed by 0 bases and 1 base, with 6 bases remaining between them. CDR3 length equals 13 residues. The chain's CDR3 is CAWSVSQNTEAFF. The CDR3 DNA reads as TGTGCCTGGAGTGTGTCACAGAACACTGAAGCTTTCTTT.

This clone came up a few times. This chain joins TRBV6-5 and TRBJ2-2; D is undetermined. Germline CDR1 and CDR2: MNHEY and SVGAGI. V lost 7 bases to trimming and J lost 6 bases, with 12 bases between them. This CDR3 is built from 13 residues. The CDR3 is CASMLTYPGELFF. The CDR3, as DNA: TGTGCCAGCATGTTAACATACCCCGGGGAGCTGTTTTTT.

Comments on this clone: This sample also contains other DNA sequences that code for the same CDR3. The rearrangement links TRBV28 to TRBJ1-5; 11 bases agree with TRBD1. Per germline, CDR1 MDHEN and CDR2 SYDVKM. V shed 5 bases and J 6 bases; nucleotides not matched to a gene: 3. This CDR3 region has 14 residues. The DNA for the CDR3 is TGTGCCAGCAGTCCGGGACAGGGGGGTCAGCCCCAGCATTTT. As protein: CASSPGQGGQPQHF.

This rearrangement joins TRBV19 to TRBJ1-2; a weak D match, TRBD1 (5 bases). The germline V and J ends were trimmed by 5 bases and 2 bases, with 9 bases remaining between them. This CDR3 is 13 amino acids long. Germline CDR1 reads LNHDA; CDR2 reads SQIVND (reference sequence). CDR3 sequence: CASSLDRNYGYTF. The CDR3 DNA is TGTGCCAGTAGTCTTGACAGAAACTATGGCTACACCTTC.

This clone was observed a handful of times. The rearrangement joins TRBV30 to TRBJ2-1; 9 bases fit TRBD2. Germline assignment: CDR1 GTSNPN and CDR2 SVGIG (reference sequence). V shed 0 bases and J 3 bases; nucleotides not matched to a gene: 6. The CDR3 has 16 amino acids. The CDR3 protein is CAWSVHGLAFYNEQFF. As DNA, the CDR3 is TGTGCCTGGAGTGTACACGGACTAGCGTTCTACAATGAGCAGTTCTTC.

The chain combines TRBV19 with TRBJ1-2; D is unresolved. This CDR3 has 14 residues. The ends were cut back, 5 bases at V and 4 bases at J, with 14 bases in the middle. Germline CDR1 and CDR2: LNHDA and SQIVND (reference sequence). The CDR3 spells CASSPLVGGYGYTF. For the CDR3, the DNA is TGTGCCAGTAGTCCACTGGTTGGAGGCTATGGCTACACCTTC.

The gene calls are TRBV4-1 and TRBJ1-4, with a weak D call TRBD1 (6 bases). Germline CDR1 MGHRA, CDR2 YSYEKL. The length of the CDR3 is 15 residues. V gave up 5 bases and J gave up 4 bases, with 14 bases separating them. This chain's CDR3 is CASSKGGHLNEKLFF. In nucleotides, the CDR3 is TGCGCCAGCAGCAAAGGGGGACACCTTAATGAAAAACTGTTTTTT.

The genes are TRBV5-1 and TRBJ1-4; 8 bases match TRBD1. Germline CDR1 is SGHRS and CDR2 is YFSETQ. CDR3 length equals 15 residues. V trimming: 0 bases; J trimming: 7 bases; junction bases outside the gene matches: 5. This CDR3 reads CASSLGGQGGEKLFF. Here the CDR3 DNA reads TGCGCCAGCAGCTTGGGTGGACAGGGCGGTGAAAAACTGTTTTTT.

The V call is TRBV27, the J call TRBJ1-5; TRBD1 might be the D (6 bases). In germline, CDR1 is MNHEY, CDR2 SMNVEV (reference sequence). The length of the CDR3 is 14 residues. The V end was cut by 2 bases, the J end by 7 bases, with 12 bases between. The CDR3 DNA reads as TGTGCCAGCAGTTTAATGGGGGCGAGCCAGCCCCAGCATTTT. Translating it yields CASSLMGASQPQHF.

The V gene is TRBV28, the J gene TRBJ2-3; D is perhaps TRBD2 (6 bases). Trimming shortened V by 6 bases and J by 6 bases, and 22 bases separated the two germline ends. CDR1 MDHEN and CDR2 SYDVKM come from the germline V gene. The CDR3 consists of 16 residues. The CDR3, as DNA: TGTGCCAGCAGAACGCGGGGAGGCCATGGTGGGGATACGCAGTATTTT. It specifies CASRTRGGHGGDTQYF.

The chain combines TRBV3-1 (or the pseudogene TRBV3-2) with TRBJ2-3; D gene ambiguous. Trimming stripped 4 bases from V and 3 bases from J, with 11 bases between. CDR1 is LGHDT, CDR2 YNNKEL, per germline (reference sequence). CDR3 length: 14 residues. CDR3 in DNA: TGTGCCAGCAGCCCCTTGGAGTGGACAGATACGCAGTATTTT. Its translation: CASSPLEWTDTQYF.

This rearrangement joins TRBV2 to TRBJ1-1, with TRBD1 as a possible D gene (6 bases). The germline gives CDR1 SNHLY, CDR2 FYNNEI. V lost 6 bases to trimming and J lost 1 base, with 15 bases between them. The CDR3 covers 15 residues. This chain's CDR3 is CASRGPGHQNTEAFF. The CDR3 DNA follows: TGTGCCAGCAGGGGACCGGGACACCAGAACACTGAAGCTTTCTTT.

The V gene is TRBV19, the J gene TRBJ1-5, with unresolved D. V gave up 5 bases and J gave up 5 bases, with 10 bases separating them. The length of the CDR3 is 13 residues. Germline V gene lookup returns CDR1 LNHDA and CDR2 SQIVND (reference sequence). CDR3 coding DNA: TGTGCCAGTAGTCGGGGTGGAGATCAGCCCCAGCATTTT. As protein: CASSRGGDQPQHF.

The genes are TRBV30 and TRBJ1-1; possible D gene TRBD1, 5 bases. CDR3 size: 13 residues. Per germline, CDR1 GTSNPN and CDR2 SVGIG (reference sequence). Trimming took 7 bases from V and 3 from J, leaving 15 bases between them. CDR3 amino acids: CALRTLGHTEAFF. CDR3 DNA sequence: TGTGCCTTAAGGACATTGGGCCACACTGAAGCTTTCTTT.

The chain has TRBV19 and TRBJ1-1; D perhaps matches TRBD1 (6 bases). Trimming took off 5 bases at V and 4 bases at J, with 11 bases between the two ends. In germline, CDR1 is LNHDA, CDR2 SQIVND (reference sequence). The CDR3 is 13 residues long. The CDR3 loop reads CASSDRLGTEAFF. CDR3 bases: TGTGCCAGTAGTGACAGGCTCGGCACTGAAGCTTTCTTT.

The chain carries TRBV6-5 and TRBJ2-7, with D maybe TRBD1 (6 bases). Trimming cost V 8 bases and J 5 bases, with 16 bases left between them. Germline V gene sequence: CDR1 MNHEY, CDR2 SVGAGI. There are 13 residues in the CDR3. CDR3 nucleotides: TGTGCCAGCCGCCAAGCAGGGGACCACGAGCAGTACTTC. Protein sequence: CASRQAGDHEQYF.

The chain has TRBV11-1 and TRBJ2-7, with D tentatively TRBD1 (6 bases). Germline lookup yields CDR1 SGHAT and CDR2 FQDESV (reference sequence). Trimming removed 0 bases from V and 2 bases from J, with 11 bases in between. This CDR3 spans 15 amino acids. CDR3 nucleotides: TGTGCCAGCAGCTTAGCGGGGACATTGACCTACGAGCAGTACTTC. This encodes CASSLAGTLTYEQYF.

The chain combines TRBV27 with TRBJ1-2; no definite D call. This CDR3 has 13 amino acids. V lost 5 bases and J 5 bases, leaving 12 bases between the germline ends. CDR1 and CDR2 (germline): MNHEY, SMNVEV (reference sequence). The CDR3 is CASSSQNRYGYTF. The CDR3 DNA reads TGTGCCAGCAGTAGCCAAAACAGATATGGCTACACCTTC.

This chain joins TRBV5-6 and TRBJ2-1; 8 bases agree with TRBD2. Germline V lookup: CDR1 SGHDT, CDR2 YYEEEE. J lost 0 bases, V lost 3 bases, and 11 bases had no gene match. The CDR3 has 18 amino acids. CDR3 loop: CASSSPGWRGASYNEQFF. The CDR3 DNA follows: TGTGCCAGCAGCTCCCCCGGGTGGCGGGGGGCCTCCTACAATGAGCAGTTCTTC.

CDR3 sequence reads: CASSPSGAGYNQETQYF. CDR3 in DNA: TGCGCCAGCAGCCCCAGCGGAGCGGGGTATAACCAAGAGACCCAGTACTTC. The chain employs TRBV4-3 and TRBJ2-5; TRBD2 matches at 7 bases. V gave up 4 bases and J gave up 0 bases; unmatched junction bases: 11. This CDR3 region has 17 residues. CDR1 LGHNA and CDR2 YSLEER come from the germline V gene.

In its sample, this clone was seen a few times. This chain connects TRBV5-4 to TRBJ1-6; 7 bases are shared with TRBD1. The V segment lost 0 bases and the J segment 8 bases; nucleotides outside the gene matches: 11. Germline values: CDR1 SGHNT, CDR2 YYREEE (reference sequence). The CDR3 covers 17 residues. The CDR3 spells CASSLAVTGARDSPLHF. CDR3 sequence (DNA): TGTGCCAGCAGCTTGGCCGTTACAGGGGCGAGGGATTCACCCCTCCACTTT.

This chain uses TRBV5-1 with TRBJ2-1; tentatively, D is TRBD1 (5 bases). The germline V gene encodes CDR1 SGHRS and CDR2 YFSETQ. The V end was cut by 2 bases, the J end by 0 bases, with 15 bases between. The CDR3 loop spans 17 amino acids. In DNA form, the CDR3 reads TGCGCCAGCAGCTTAGACAGAGCCACGAGCTCCTACAATGAGCAGTTCTTC. Protein product: CASSLDRATSSYNEQFF.

The gene calls are TRBV6-5 and TRBJ2-4; maybe TRBD2 (6 bases). CDR3 length: 14 residues. Looked up from germline, CDR1 is MNHEY and CDR2 is SVGAGI. V was cut by 2 bases and J by 8 bases, with 13 bases left in between. The CDR3 reads CASSYRTSRDIQYF. The CDR3 DNA follows: TGTGCCAGCAGTTACCGCACTAGCAGGGACATTCAGTACTTC.